These 16 T cell receptor beta chains were sequenced from one sample in a study of OX40 agonist ivuxolimab in advanced cancers. Only in-frame clones appear in the TCRdb table, and some are missing; sequencing was by immunoSEQ multiplex PCR. The sample records roughly 75,000 clones, 85% to 90% being singletons. This material consisted of CD4+ or CD8+ T cells sorted from blood, taken in a trial of the OX40 agonist ivuxolimab. The receptors stem from an adult with an advanced solid tumor such as melanoma, head and neck, liver or kidney cancer.

The chain joins TRBV11-3 to TRBJ2-2; no firm D call. The V gene lost 4 bases and the J gene lost 3 bases, with 3 bases spanning the gap. CDR1 and CDR2 (germline): SGHNT, YENEEA. This CDR3 is 12 amino acids long. The CDR3 DNA sequence: TGTGCCAGCAGCTCCTACACCGGGGAGCTGTTTTTT. Translated: CASSSYTGELFF. The full variable domain, with the rest looked up from reference TRBV11-3 and TRBJ2-2, is EAGVVQSPRYKIIEKKQPVAFWCNPISGHNTLYWYLQNLGQGPELLIRYENEEAVDDSQLPKDRFSAERLKGVDSTLKIQPAELGDSAVYLCASSSYTGELFFGEGSRLTVL.

V and J are TRBV25-1 and TRBJ2-7; 7 positions match TRBD2. CDR1 is MGHDK and CDR2 is SYGVNS in the germline V gene. The CDR3 is 15 residues long. The junction had 7 bases not matched to a gene; V was cut back by 3 bases and J by 2 bases. Here the CDR3 reads CASSEGGVLTYEQYF. CDR3 sequence (DNA): TGTGCCAGCAGTGAGGGGGGGGTGTTGACCTACGAGCAGTACTTC.

The J gene is TRBJ2-5, the V gene TRBV9; TRBD1 is a possible D gene (8 bases). V lost 1 base to trimming and J lost 4 bases, with 23 bases between them. CDR3 length: 18 residues. The germline V gene encodes CDR1 SGDLS and CDR2 YYNGEE. The CDR3 sequence: CASSVSGGTGGRLETQYF. For the CDR3, the DNA is TGTGCCAGCAGCGTATCGGGAGGTACAGGGGGTCGGTTAGAGACCCAGTACTTC.

The chain uses TRBV19 and TRBJ1-1, with a tentative D call TRBD1 (6 bases). The ends were cut back, 7 bases at V and 1 base at J, with 22 bases in the middle. Germline CDR1 LNHDA, CDR2 SQIVND (reference sequence). The CDR3 spans 17 residues. The CDR3, as DNA: TGTGCCAGTATCCCCTTATACCGGGACACCCCGAACACTGAAGCTTTCTTT. Amino acid sequence: CASIPLYRDTPNTEAFF.

This clone was seen only once. J is TRBJ1-5 and V is TRBV18; TRBD1 matches 7 bases. V was clipped by 8 bases and J by 5 bases; unmatched bases: 12. The germline V gene has CDR1 KGHSH and CDR2 LQKENI. The CDR3 runs to 15 residues. DNA for the CDR3: TGTGCCAGCCACGCCGGACAGGCAGGTTATCAGCCCCAGCATTTT. Translation gives CASHAGQAGYQPQHF. The variable domain in full, completed from reference TRBV18 and TRBJ1-5, reads NAGVMQNPRHLVRRRGQEARLRCSPMKGHSHVYWYRQLPEEGLKFMVYLQKENIIDESGMPKERFSAEFPKEGPSILRIQQVVRGDSAAYFCASHAGQAGYQPQHFGDGTRLSIL.

This clone turned up a few times. The chain couples TRBV4-1 to TRBJ2-5; weak D call: TRBD2 (5 bases). The CDR3 is 13 amino acids. V lost 5 bases, J lost 5 bases, and 12 bases lay in between. CDR1 is MGHRA, CDR2 YSYEKL, per germline. CDR3 loop: CASSTRTFETQYF. Here the CDR3 DNA reads TGCGCCAGCAGCACTAGGACGTTCGAGACCCAGTACTTC.

V gene TRBV6-6 combines with J gene TRBJ1-2; 7 positions agree with TRBD1. The junction had 5 bases not matched to a gene; V was cut back by 2 bases and J by 8 bases. CDR3 length: 13 residues. The germline CDR1 and CDR2 sequences are MNHNY and SVGAGI (reference sequence). The CDR3 nucleotides read TGTGCCAGCAGTTACACAACGACAGGGGGCTACACCTTC. This gives the protein CASSYTTTGGYTF.

By its share, this clone is medium-sized. The chain carries TRBV9 and TRBJ1-2; D ambiguous. This CDR3 region has 12 residues. The germline V gene encodes CDR1 SGDLS and CDR2 YYNGEE. V was trimmed by 2 bases and J by 7 bases, leaving 9 bases between them. The CDR3 coding sequence is TGTGCCAGCAGCGTCTCCCAAGGTGGCTACACCTTC. This translates into CASSVSQGGYTF.

V is TRBV9 and J is TRBJ1-2; D is ambiguous. The germline V gene encodes CDR1 SGDLS and CDR2 YYNGEE. The CDR3 is 14 residues long. Deletions cut 4 bases from V and 3 bases from J, with 13 bases between. CDR3: CASSSSRADYGYTF. Written as DNA, the CDR3 is TGTGCCAGCAGCTCCAGCCGCGCTGACTATGGCTACACCTTC.

The rearrangement uses TRBV5-1 and TRBJ1-2; D not resolved. V lost 0 bases and J lost 5, with 8 bases in between. This CDR3 is built from 13 residues. CDR1 SGHRS and CDR2 YFSETQ come from the germline V gene. CDR3 region: CASSLGVGYGYTF. CDR3 nucleotide sequence: TGCGCCAGCAGCTTGGGGGTAGGGTATGGCTACACCTTC.

V is TRBV9 and J is TRBJ2-3, with 8 nucleotides matching TRBD1. CDR1 is SGDLS, CDR2 YYNGEE, per germline. The CDR3 has 17 amino acids. Trimming at V came to 4 bases and at J to 0 bases, leaving 10 bases not matched to a gene. For the CDR3, the DNA is TGTGCCAGCAGCCCTAAAACAGGGGGGACTAGCACAGATACGCAGTATTTT. It is translated as CASSPKTGGTSTDTQYF.

This clone was seen only once. This chain links TRBV28 with TRBJ2-4; 9 nucleotides match TRBD2. The germline CDR1 and CDR2 sequences are MDHEN and SYDVKM. The CDR3 has 16 amino acids. V shed 7 bases, J shed 8 bases, and the junction held 15 bases outside the gene matches. CDR3 sequence (DNA): TGTGCCAGCAAACGGGGCGGGAGGGCCGAGTTGTACATTCAGTACTTC. Amino acid sequence: CASKRGGRAELYIQYF.

V is TRBV19 and J is TRBJ2-1; D gene unclear. This CDR3 region has 11 residues. Germline values: CDR1 LNHDA, CDR2 SQIVND (reference sequence). V lost 1 base and J 6 bases, leaving 1 base between the germline ends. CDR3 sequence (DNA): TGTGCCAGTAGTATAGGCAATGAGCAGTTCTTC. Encoded protein: CASSIGNEQFF.

This chain uses TRBV4-1 with TRBJ2-7; 8 bases map to TRBD2. From germline, CDR1 is MGHRA and CDR2 YSYEKL. The CDR3 covers 15 residues. The J segment lost 4 bases and the V segment lost 4 bases, leaving 9 bases of the junction unmatched. The CDR3 DNA follows: TGCGCCAGCAGCCGAGAAAGCGGGAGTTGGTACGAGCAGTACTTC. The encoded protein is CASSRESGSWYEQYF.

The chain is built from TRBV6-6 and TRBJ2-3; D unclear. Germline lookup yields CDR1 MNHNY and CDR2 SVGAGI (reference sequence). V was pared by 8 bases and J by 1 base, with 7 bases between. CDR3 length: 12 residues. The CDR3 region has the DNA TGTGCCAGCGAGCTCGGCACAGATACGCAGTATTTT. This sequence encodes CASELGTDTQYF.

The genes are TRBV5-5 and TRBJ1-1, with a possible D match to TRBD1 (6 bases). Trimming shortened V by 0 bases and J by 6 bases, and 12 bases separated the two germline ends. In germline, CDR1 is SGHKS, CDR2 YYEKEE (reference sequence). This CDR3 has 14 residues. The CDR3 here is CASSLAQGRAEAFF. CDR3 DNA sequence: TGTGCCAGCAGCTTGGCTCAGGGGAGGGCTGAAGCTTTCTTT.